The present TCR beta chain was sequenced within a study of cytomegalovirus exposure and HLA in healthy donors. Points from the study as a whole: HLA restriction was apparent for most CMV-associated TCR beta chains in a later analysis.

J lost 0 bases, V lost 4 bases, and 10 bases had no gene match. Germline values: CDR1 SGHNT, CDR2 YENEEA. The CDR3 is made up of 17 amino acids. The PCR employed 60 Vbeta primers together with 13 Jbeta primers. The protocol was immunoSEQ multiplex PCR, while the TCRdb copy is restricted to in-frame clones and leaves out a portion. The data hold some 99,000 clones, with 76% observed a single time. With respect to this clone: The antigen is not known.

V gene TRBV11-3 combines with J gene TRBJ2-3; the match to TRBD2 covers 7 bases. The sample comprised PBMCs. This TCR was recovered from a woman in her fifties or sixties in good health and CMV-seropositive. The CDR3 loop is CASSSDASGASTDTQYF. The CDR3, as DNA: TGTGCCAGCAGCTCCGACGCTAGCGGAGCTAGCACAGATACGCAGTATTTT. Variable domain in full (rest from reference TRBV11-3 and TRBJ2-3): EAGVVQSPRYKIIEKKQPVAFWCNPISGHNTLYWYLQNLGQGPELLIRYENEEAVDDSQLPKDRFSAERLKGVDSTLKIQPAELGDSAVYLCASSSDASGASTDTQYFGPGTRLTVL.